The 21 T cell receptor beta chains reported below all come from one sample, sequenced in a study of blood T cell repertoires in COVID-19. The method was immunoSEQ multiplex PCR; TCRdb's version includes in-frame clones alone and lacks a portion of them. Of roughly 100,000 clones listed, about three quarters are singletons. Source material: peripheral blood. The receptors stem from a woman in her sixties or seventies with acute or convalescent COVID-19.

V and J are TRBV12-5 and TRBJ2-5; TRBD2 matches 8 bases. There are 15 residues in the CDR3. Unmatched junction bases numbered 9, after V lost 5 bases and J lost 4 bases. Germline V CDR1 and CDR2: LGHNT, FRNRAP. The CDR3 protein is CASGRTGGGSETQYF. CDR3 nucleotide sequence: TGTGCTAGTGGTCGGACTGGCGGGGGGTCAGAGACCCAGTACTTC. Using reference TRBV12-5 and TRBJ2-5 for the parts outside the CDR3, the full variable domain is DARVTQTPRHKVTEMGQEVTMRCQPILGHNTVFWYRQTMMQGLELLAYFRNRAPLDDSGMPKDRFSAEMPDATLATLKIQPSEPRDSAVYFCASGRTGGGSETQYFGPGTRLLVL.

V is TRBV6-2 or TRBV6-3 and J is TRBJ1-1, with TRBD1 matching 10 bases. This CDR3 region has 15 residues. Germline assignment: CDR1 MNHEY and CDR2 SVGEGT. V lost 1 base, J lost 7 bases, and 6 bases stayed unmatched. CDR3 loop: CASSYLVGTGDEAFF. The DNA for the CDR3 is TGTGCCAGCAGTTACTTGGTCGGGACAGGGGATGAAGCTTTCTTT.

The rearrangement uses TRBV30 and TRBJ2-1, with 9 positions matching TRBD1. The CDR3 sequence is 16 residues long. The V segment lost 1 base and the J segment 7 bases; nucleotides outside the gene matches: 11. Germline CDR1 is GTSNPN and CDR2 is SVGIG (reference sequence). CDR3 protein: CAWSATTGGSRNEQFF. The CDR3 DNA reads as TGTGCCTGGAGTGCAACCACAGGGGGCAGTAGGAATGAGCAGTTCTTC.

In its sample, this clone was seen many times. The V gene is TRBV6-1, the J gene TRBJ2-3; 8 bases agree with TRBD2. In germline, CDR1 is MNHNS, CDR2 SASEGT. Losses at the gene ends were 0 bases for V and 1 base for J; bases not matched to a gene: 3. This CDR3 has 16 amino acids. Here the CDR3 reads CASSEALRGGTDTQYF. The CDR3 nucleotides read TGTGCCAGCAGTGAAGCTTTGCGGGGGGGCACAGATACGCAGTATTTT.

The rearrangement joins TRBV5-1 to TRBJ2-5, with a possible D match to TRBD1 (5 bases). CDR1 and CDR2 from the germline V gene are SGHRS and YFSETQ. The CDR3 covers 13 residues. V was shortened by 7 bases and J by 2 bases, with 12 bases between the two germline ends. The CDR3 DNA follows: TGCGCCAGCGGGCCAGGGAAGCAAGAGACCCAGTACTTC. This sequence encodes CASGPGKQETQYF.

The V call is TRBV19, the J call TRBJ1-2; maybe TRBD1 (5 bases). The CDR3 sequence is 17 residues long. The V and J ends lost 0 bases and 4 bases respectively, with 18 bases between them. The germline V gene encodes CDR1 LNHDA and CDR2 SQIVND (reference sequence). This chain's CDR3 is CASSIDQRSWDSYGYTF. In DNA form, the CDR3 reads TGTGCCAGTAGTATAGATCAAAGGTCTTGGGACTCCTATGGCTACACCTTC.

This chain joins TRBV6-5 and TRBJ1-3; tentatively, D is TRBD1 (5 bases). The CDR3 spans 15 residues. Trimming cost V 8 bases and J 0 bases, with 14 bases left between them. Germline CDR1 reads MNHEY; CDR2 reads SVGAGI. The CDR3 loop reads CASGRQPTSGNTIYF. CDR3 nucleotide sequence: TGTGCCAGCGGTCGACAGCCCACCTCTGGAAACACCATATATTTT.

This clone came up once. The J gene is TRBJ2-4, the V gene TRBV5-4, with D maybe TRBD1 (7 bases). CDR3 length: 17 residues. Trimming stripped 0 bases from V and 2 bases from J, with 15 bases between. The germline CDR1 and CDR2 sequences are SGHNT and YYREEE (reference sequence). This CDR3 reads CASSLAGPGGTKNIQYF. DNA of the CDR3: TGTGCCAGCAGCTTGGCTGGGCCAGGGGGGACCAAAAACATTCAGTACTTC. The full variable domain, in which reference TRBV5-4 and TRBJ2-4 provide the parts outside the CDR3, is ETGVTQSPTHLIKTRGQQVTLRCSSQSGHNTVSWYQQALGQGPQFIFQYYREEENGRGNFPPRFSGLQFPNYSSELNVNALELDDSALYLCASSLAGPGGTKNIQYFGAGTRLSVL.

In its sample, this clone was seen once. V gene TRBV10-3 combines with J gene TRBJ2-2; TRBD2 aligns across 8 bases. V lost 5 bases and J lost 6; bases outside the gene matches: 2. The CDR3 runs to 13 residues. Germline lookup yields CDR1 ENHRY and CDR2 SYGVKD. The chain's CDR3 is CAISKGLAGELFF. The CDR3 coding sequence is TGTGCCATCAGTAAGGGACTAGCCGGGGAGCTGTTTTTT.

The chain's CDR3 is CASSQGGSWETQYF. CDR3 nucleotide sequence: TGCGCCAGCAGCCAAGGTGGTAGTTGGGAGACCCAGTACTTC. The rearrangement uses TRBV4-1 and TRBJ2-5; D unresolved. Trimming stripped 1 base from V and 5 bases from J, with 11 bases between. Germline CDR1 is MGHRA and CDR2 is YSYEKL. The CDR3 has 14 residues.

This chain uses TRBV11-2 with TRBJ1-1; D is undetermined. The CDR3 is 15 residues long. The germline CDR1 and CDR2 sequences are SGHAT and FQNNGV. V lost 1 base and J lost 2, with 11 bases in between. CDR3 residues: CASSLAVGRNTEAFF. The CDR3 DNA sequence: TGTGCCAGCAGCTTAGCGGTAGGGAGAAACACTGAAGCTTTCTTT.

The chain carries TRBV28 and TRBJ2-4; D remains unclear. Germline loops: CDR1 MDHEN, CDR2 SYDVKM. With 8 bases removed from V and 1 base from J, the gap between germline ends came to 9 bases. The CDR3 has 13 amino acids. CDR3 residues: CASATAAKNIQYF. The DNA for the CDR3 is TGTGCCAGCGCGACTGCGGCCAAAAACATTCAGTACTTC.

The rearrangement uses TRBV6-5 and TRBJ1-4; perhaps TRBD1 as D (6 bases). Germline V gives CDR1 MNHEY, CDR2 SVGAGI. Trimming removed 5 bases at V and 4 bases at J, with 14 bases between. CDR3 length: 15 amino acids. The CDR3 nucleotides are TGTGCCAGCAGTCGTCAAGGGGGGGTTAATGAAAAACTGTTTTTT. It is translated as CASSRQGGVNEKLFF.

The chain links TRBV9 to TRBJ2-7, with D possibly being TRBD1 (6 bases). Trimming cost V 4 bases and J 2 bases, with 13 bases left between them. CDR3 length equals 14 residues. The germline V gene encodes CDR1 SGDLS and CDR2 YYNGEE. The CDR3 here is CASSPNRAAYEQYF. CDR3 DNA: TGTGCCAGCAGCCCGAACAGGGCAGCCTACGAGCAGTACTTC.

This clone appeared a few times. J is TRBJ1-1 and V is TRBV2; 9 bases agree with TRBD1. This CDR3 is 14 amino acids long. Germline trimming cut 4 bases from V and 3 bases from J; bases unmatched to any gene: 3. Germline V lookup: CDR1 SNHLY, CDR2 FYNNEI. The CDR3 coding sequence is TGTGCCAGCAGTGGGACAGGGGCGTACACTGAAGCTTTCTTT. Protein sequence: CASSGTGAYTEAFF. The whole variable domain, filled in from reference TRBV2 and TRBJ1-1, reads EPEVTQTPSHQVTQMGQEVILRCVPISNHLYFYWYRQILGQKVEFLVSFYNNEISEKSEIFDDQFSVERPDGSNFTLKIRSTKLEDSAMYFCASSGTGAYTEAFFGQGTRLTVV.

The V and J genes are TRBV30 and TRBJ2-7; TRBD2 agrees at 7 bases. The germline V gene encodes CDR1 GTSNPN and CDR2 SVGIG (reference sequence). This CDR3 comprises 12 residues. The trim removed 1 base at V and 6 bases at J, leaving 3 bases unmatched. The chain's CDR3 is CAWSAGEGEQYF. The CDR3 nucleotides are TGTGCCTGGAGTGCGGGGGAGGGCGAGCAGTACTTC.

The V call is TRBV5-1, the J call TRBJ2-1, with 10 bases identical to TRBD2. The ends lost 0 bases at V and 5 bases at J; junction bases unmatched: 5. CDR1 and CDR2 from the germline V gene are SGHRS and YFSETQ. This CDR3 contains 16 residues. In DNA, the CDR3 is TGCGCCAGCAGCTTGGCCTTTAGCGGGGGGAACAATGAGCAGTTCTTC. Protein product: CASSLAFSGGNNEQFF.

DNA of the CDR3: TGTGCCAGCAGCGGACAGGGGAGGAGTAATGAAAAACTGTTTTTT. Protein sequence: CASSGQGRSNEKLFF. V gene TRBV9 combines with J gene TRBJ1-4, with 8 bases fitting TRBD1. The CDR3 extends over 15 amino acids. J lost 4 bases, V lost 3 bases, and 5 bases had no gene match. CDR1 and CDR2 from the germline V gene are SGDLS and YYNGEE.

Only a few counts were recorded for this clone. Different DNA sequences within this sample yield the same CDR3. This chain links TRBV14 with TRBJ1-3, with unresolved D. This CDR3 has 13 amino acids. V shed 1 base and J shed 3 bases, with 4 bases lying between them. Germline CDR1 and CDR2: SGHDN and FVKESK. The CDR3 reads CASSQVIGNTIYF. CDR3 in DNA: TGTGCCAGCAGCCAAGTTATTGGAAACACCATATATTTT.

This clone has a count of ten or more. The CDR3 here is CASGTGGSYEQYF. The CDR3 nucleotides read TGTGCCAGCGGAACAGGGGGTTCCTACGAGCAGTACTTC. This sequence joins TRBV6-5 and TRBJ2-7; 8 bases are shared with TRBD1. The CDR3 is 13 residues long. Trimming took 8 bases from V and 1 from J; bases not matched to a gene: 4. From germline, CDR1 is MNHEY and CDR2 SVGAGI.

The chain joins TRBV29-1 to TRBJ1-1, with 8 bases lining up with TRBD1. V shed 7 bases and J 1 base; nucleotides not matched to a gene: 8. The germline gives CDR1 SQVTM, CDR2 ANQGSEA. The CDR3 covers 14 residues. CDR3 bases: TGCAGCGCAACGACAGGGGCCGGGAACACTGAAGCTTTCTTT. Translating it yields CSATTGAGNTEAFF. The complete variable domain, with remaining parts taken from reference TRBV29-1 and TRBJ1-1, reads SAVISQKPSRDICQRGTSLTIQCQVDSQVTMMFWYRQQPGQSLTLIATANQGSEATYESGFVIDKFPISRPNLTFSTLTVSNMSPEDSSIYLCSATTGAGNTEAFFGQGTRLTVV.